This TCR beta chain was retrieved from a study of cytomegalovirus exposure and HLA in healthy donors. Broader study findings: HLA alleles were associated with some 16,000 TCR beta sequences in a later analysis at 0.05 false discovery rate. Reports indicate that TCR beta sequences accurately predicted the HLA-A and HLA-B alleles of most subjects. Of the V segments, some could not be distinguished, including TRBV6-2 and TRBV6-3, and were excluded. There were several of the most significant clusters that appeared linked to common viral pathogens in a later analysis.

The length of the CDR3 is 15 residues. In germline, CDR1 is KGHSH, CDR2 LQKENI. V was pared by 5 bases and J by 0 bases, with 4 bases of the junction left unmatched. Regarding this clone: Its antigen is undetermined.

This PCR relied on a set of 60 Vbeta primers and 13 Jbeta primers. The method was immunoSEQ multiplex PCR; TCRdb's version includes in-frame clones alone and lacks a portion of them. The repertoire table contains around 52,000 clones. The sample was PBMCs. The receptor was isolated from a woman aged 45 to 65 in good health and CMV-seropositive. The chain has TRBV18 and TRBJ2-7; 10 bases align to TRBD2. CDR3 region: CASSSGTSASYEQYF. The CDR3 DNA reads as TGTGCCAGCTCATCCGGGACTAGCGCCTCCTACGAGCAGTACTTC.